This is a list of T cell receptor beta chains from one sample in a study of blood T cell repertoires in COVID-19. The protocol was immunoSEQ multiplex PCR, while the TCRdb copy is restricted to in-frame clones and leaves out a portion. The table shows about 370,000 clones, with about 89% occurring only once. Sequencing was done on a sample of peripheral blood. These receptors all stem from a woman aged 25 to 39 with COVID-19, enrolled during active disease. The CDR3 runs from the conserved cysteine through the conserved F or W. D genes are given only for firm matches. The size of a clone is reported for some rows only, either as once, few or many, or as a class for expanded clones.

CASSPWDRAYEQYF | TGTGCCAGCAGCCCTTGGGACAGGGCTTACGAGCAGTACTTC | TRBJ2-7 | NA | TRBD1 | TRBV6-2/TRBV6-3
CATSSDTSGRGDTQYF | TGTGCCACCAGCAGTGATACTAGCGGGAGAGGGGATACGCAGTATTTT | TRBJ2-3 | few | TRBD2 | TRBV15
CASSQTTYEQYF | TGTGCCAGCAGCCAAACTACCTACGAGCAGTACTTC | TRBJ2-7 | NA | NA | TRBV3-1/TRBV3-2
CASTETGNQPQHF | TGTGCCAGCACCGAAACAGGGAATCAGCCCCAGCATTTT | TRBJ1-5 | NA | NA | TRBV28
CASSVLAGGETQYF | TGTGCCAGCAGTGTTTTAGCGGGAGGAGAGACCCAGTACTTC | TRBJ2-5 | NA | TRBD2 | TRBV2
CAISGDLNYNEQFF | TGTGCCATCAGTGGGGACTTAAACTACAATGAGCAGTTCTTC | TRBJ2-1 | NA | NA | TRBV10-3
CASSSGRAGGSGELFF | TGTGCCAGCAGCTCGGGGCGAGCGGGAGGATCCGGGGAGCTGTTTTTT | TRBJ2-2 | NA | TRBD2 | TRBV7-3
CASSWTGLNTEAFF | TGTGCCAGCAGCTGGACAGGGCTTAACACTGAAGCTTTCTTT | TRBJ1-1 | NA | TRBD1 | TRBV13
CASSLSEGQGNSPLHF | TGTGCCAGCAGTTTATCCGAGGGACAGGGAAATTCACCCCTCCACTTT | TRBJ1-6 | NA | TRBD1 | TRBV28
CAISEGLADYNEQFF | TGTGCCATCAGTGAGGGGCTAGCGGACTACAATGAGCAGTTCTTC | TRBJ2-1 | NA | TRBD2 | TRBV6-4
CASSASGIYNEQFF | TGTGCCAGCAGTGCTAGCGGCATCTACAATGAGCAGTTCTTC | TRBJ2-1 | NA | TRBD2 | TRBV27
CASRTERTNEKLFF | TGTGCCAGCAGAACGGAGAGAACTAATGAAAAACTGTTTTTT | TRBJ1-4 | NA | NA | TRBV6-6
CASSLWARETGELFF | TGTGCCAGCAGTTTATGGGCTAGGGAGACCGGGGAGCTGTTTTTT | TRBJ2-2 | NA | NA | TRBV27
CASRGQVEETQYF | TGTGCCAGCAGGGGACAGGTAGAAGAGACCCAGTACTTC | TRBJ2-5 | NA | TRBD1 | TRBV7-2
CASSQVRPSGRNEQYF | TGTGCCAGCAGCCAAGTCCGGCCTAGCGGGAGAAACGAGCAGTACTTC | TRBJ2-7 | NA | TRBD2 | TRBV3-1/TRBV3-2
CASSRSISSRNSPLHF | TGTGCCAGCAGCCGTTCTATATCATCTCGTAATTCACCCCTCCACTTT | TRBJ1-6 | NA | NA | TRBV9
CASSPTLQGDQTEAFF | TGTGCCAGCAGCCCAACACTACAGGGGGATCAAACTGAAGCTTTCTTT | TRBJ1-1 | NA | TRBD1 | TRBV9
CASTRVPRSGYTF | TGTGCCAGCACCAGGGTACCGCGCTCCGGCTACACCTTC | TRBJ1-2 | NA | NA | TRBV6-5
CASSPLSGTGASGANVLTF | TGTGCCAGCTCACCACTTTCCGGGACAGGGGCCTCTGGGGCCAACGTCCTGACTTTC | TRBJ2-6 | NA | TRBD1 | TRBV18
CASSRGGGMNTEAFF | TGTGCCAGCAGCAGGGGGGGAGGGATGAACACTGAAGCTTTCTTT | TRBJ1-1 | NA | NA | TRBV7-2
CASSPGTDSSVETQYF | TGCGCCAGCAGCCCAGGCACGGACAGCTCAGTCGAGACCCAGTACTTC | TRBJ2-5 | NA | NA | TRBV5-1
CASRRTENSPLHF | TGTGCCAGCAGGAGGACAGAAAATTCACCCCTCCACTTT | TRBJ1-6 | NA | NA | TRBV6-5
CASLPGQGGGRLFF | TGTGCCAGCCTGCCGGGACAGGGAGGGGGAAGACTGTTTTTT | TRBJ1-4 | NA | TRBD1 | TRBV28
CASSLGGGTGASEQYF | TGTGCCAGCAGCTTAGGCGGAGGGACAGGCGCCTCCGAGCAGTACTTC | TRBJ2-7 | NA | TRBD1 | TRBV7-2
CASSLQGGSPLHF | TGTGCCAGCAGTTTACAGGGGGGTTCACCCCTCCACTTT | TRBJ1-6 | NA | TRBD1 | TRBV12-3/TRBV12-4
CASRGGMDQYF | TGTGCCAGCAGGGGGGGGATGGACCAGTACTTC | TRBJ2-5 | NA | TRBD2 | TRBV12-3/TRBV12-4
CSVAGDRVGNTIYF | TGCAGCGTTGCAGGGGATCGAGTTGGAAACACCATATATTTT | TRBJ1-3 | once | NA | TRBV29-1
CASSLDREYTDTQYF | TGCGCCAGCAGCTTGGACAGGGAGTACACAGATACGCAGTATTTT | TRBJ2-3 | NA | NA | TRBV5-1
CATSMAGGGNQPQHF | TGTGCCACCAGCATGGCGGGGGGCGGCAATCAGCCCCAGCATTTT | TRBJ1-5 | NA | NA | TRBV24-1
CASRVLENTGELFF | TGTGCCAGCAGGGTCTTAGAGAATACCGGGGAGCTGTTTTTT | TRBJ2-2 | NA | NA | TRBV6-4
CASSTPGGRNTGELFF | TGTGCCAGTAGTACTCCAGGGGGCAGGAACACCGGGGAGCTGTTTTTT | TRBJ2-2 | NA | TRBD1 | TRBV19
CASSLTPPRDNEQFF | TGTGCCAGCAGCTTAACACCCCCCCGGGACAATGAGCAGTTCTTC | TRBJ2-1 | NA | NA | TRBV7-8
CASSLTTGDTQYF | TGTGCCAGCAGCTTAACAACGGGAGATACGCAGTATTTT | TRBJ2-3 | NA | NA | TRBV7-3
CASSLQGARNQPQHF | TGTGCCAGCAGTTTACAGGGGGCACGCAATCAGCCCCAGCATTTT | TRBJ1-5 | NA | TRBD1 | TRBV27
CASTPEAGSSTGELFF | TGTGCCAGCACCCCCGAAGCGGGATCCAGCACCGGGGAGCTGTTTTTT | TRBJ2-2 | many | TRBD2 | TRBV6-4
CAISESEEQPQHF | TGTGCCATCAGTGAGTCAGAGGAGCAGCCCCAGCATTTT | TRBJ1-5 | NA | NA | TRBV10-3
CASSQTSGSTDTQYF | TGTGCCAGTAGTCAGACTAGCGGGAGTACAGATACGCAGTATTTT | TRBJ2-3 | NA | TRBD2 | TRBV19
CSVATNTDTQYF | TGCAGCGTTGCCACAAACACAGATACGCAGTATTTT | TRBJ2-3 | NA | NA | TRBV29-1
CASRVSSATYNEQFF | TGTGCCAGCAGAGTTTCTAGCGCGACCTACAATGAGCAGTTCTTC | TRBJ2-1 | once | NA | TRBV6-5
CATTQGAGEAFF | TGTGCCACCACACAGGGGGCGGGTGAAGCTTTCTTT | TRBJ1-1 | NA | TRBD1 | TRBV2